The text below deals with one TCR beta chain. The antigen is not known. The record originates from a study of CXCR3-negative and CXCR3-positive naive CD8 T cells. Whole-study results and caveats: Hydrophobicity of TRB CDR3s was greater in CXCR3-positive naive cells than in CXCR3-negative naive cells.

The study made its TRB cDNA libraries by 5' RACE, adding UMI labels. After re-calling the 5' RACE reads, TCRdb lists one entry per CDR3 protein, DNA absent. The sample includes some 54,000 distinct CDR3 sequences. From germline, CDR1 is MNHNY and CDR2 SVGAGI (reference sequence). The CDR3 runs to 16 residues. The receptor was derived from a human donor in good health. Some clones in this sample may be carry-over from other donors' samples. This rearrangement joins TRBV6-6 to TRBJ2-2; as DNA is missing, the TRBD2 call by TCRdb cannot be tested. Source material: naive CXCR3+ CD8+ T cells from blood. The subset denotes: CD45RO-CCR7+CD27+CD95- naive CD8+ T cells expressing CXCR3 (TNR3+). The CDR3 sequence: CASSYWTSGGLGELFF.